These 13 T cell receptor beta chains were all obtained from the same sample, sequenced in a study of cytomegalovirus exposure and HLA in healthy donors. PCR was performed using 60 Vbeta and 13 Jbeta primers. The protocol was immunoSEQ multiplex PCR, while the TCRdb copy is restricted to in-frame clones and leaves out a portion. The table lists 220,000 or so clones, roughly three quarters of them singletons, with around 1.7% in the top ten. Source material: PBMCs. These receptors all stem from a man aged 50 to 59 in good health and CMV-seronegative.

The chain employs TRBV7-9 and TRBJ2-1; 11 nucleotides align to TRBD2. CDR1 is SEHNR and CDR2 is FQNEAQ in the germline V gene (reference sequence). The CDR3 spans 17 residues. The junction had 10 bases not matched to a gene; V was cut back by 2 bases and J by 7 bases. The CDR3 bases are TGTGCCAGCAGCTTACCCCTGCGACTAGCGGGAAAGAATGAGCAGTTCTTC. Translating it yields CASSLPLRLAGKNEQFF.

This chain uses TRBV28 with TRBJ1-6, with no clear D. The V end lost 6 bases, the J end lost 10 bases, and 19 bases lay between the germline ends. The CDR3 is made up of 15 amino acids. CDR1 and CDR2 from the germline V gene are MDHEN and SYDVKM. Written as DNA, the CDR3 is TGTGCCAGCAGCTCCTCGGGGAGGCAAACCTCACCCCTCCACTTT. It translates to CASSSSGRQTSPLHF.

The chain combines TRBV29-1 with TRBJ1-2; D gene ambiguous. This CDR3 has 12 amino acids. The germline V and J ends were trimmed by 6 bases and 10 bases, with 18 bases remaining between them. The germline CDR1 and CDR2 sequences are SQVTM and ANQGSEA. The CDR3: CSVHTGGDDYTF. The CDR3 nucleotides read TGCAGCGTCCACACCGGCGGGGATGACTACACCTTC.

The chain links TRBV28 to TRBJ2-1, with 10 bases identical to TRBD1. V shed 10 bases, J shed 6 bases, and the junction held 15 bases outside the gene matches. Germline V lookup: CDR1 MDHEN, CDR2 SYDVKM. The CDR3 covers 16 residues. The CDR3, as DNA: TGTGCCACTACCTCTCTCGGACAGGGGGTCGTCAATGAGCAGTTCTTC. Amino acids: CATTSLGQGVVNEQFF.

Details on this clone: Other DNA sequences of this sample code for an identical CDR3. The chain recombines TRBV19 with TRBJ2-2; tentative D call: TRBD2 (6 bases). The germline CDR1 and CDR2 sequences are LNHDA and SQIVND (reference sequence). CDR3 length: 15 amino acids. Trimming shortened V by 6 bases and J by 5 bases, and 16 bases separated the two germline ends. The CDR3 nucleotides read TGTGCCAGTAGCCTCGGGACTCGTGGGACCGGGGAGCTGTTTTTT. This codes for CASSLGTRGTGELFF.

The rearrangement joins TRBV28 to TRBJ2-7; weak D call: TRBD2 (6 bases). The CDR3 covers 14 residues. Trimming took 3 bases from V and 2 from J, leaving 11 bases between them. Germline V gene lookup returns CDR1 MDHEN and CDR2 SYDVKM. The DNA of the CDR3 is TGTGCCAGCAGTTTGCGGGACCCTACCTACGAGCAGTACTTC. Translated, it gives CASSLRDPTYEQYF.

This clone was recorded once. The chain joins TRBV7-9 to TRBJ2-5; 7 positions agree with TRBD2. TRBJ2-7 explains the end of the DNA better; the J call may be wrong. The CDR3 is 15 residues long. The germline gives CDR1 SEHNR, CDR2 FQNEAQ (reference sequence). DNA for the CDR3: TGTGCCAGCAGCCGAACTAGCGCCGCGCCTTACGAGCAGTACTTC. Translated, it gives CASSRTSAAPYEQYF.

As DNA, the CDR3 is TGTGCCAGCAGCTTAGCATCCCGTCTACCCCACAATGAGCAGTTCTTC. Encoded protein: CASSLASRLPHNEQFF. The chain has TRBV7-8 and TRBJ2-1; D ambiguous. Trimming left V 0 bases short and J 5 bases short, with 14 bases between. Germline-derived CDR1 and CDR2 are SGHVS and FQNEAQ. The CDR3 has 16 amino acids.

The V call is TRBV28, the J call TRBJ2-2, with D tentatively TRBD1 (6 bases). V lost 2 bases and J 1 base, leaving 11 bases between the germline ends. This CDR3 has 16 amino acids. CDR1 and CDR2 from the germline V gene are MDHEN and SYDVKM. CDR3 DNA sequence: TGTGCCAGCAGTTTAATGGGGGCCAGGAACACCGGGGAGCTGTTTTTT. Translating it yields CASSLMGARNTGELFF. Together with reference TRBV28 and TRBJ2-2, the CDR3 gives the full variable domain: DVKVTQSSRYLVKRTGEKVFLECVQDMDHENMFWYRQDPGLGLRLIYFSYDVKMKEKGDIPEGYSVSREKKERFSLILESASTNQTSMYLCASSLMGARNTGELFFGEGSRLTVL.

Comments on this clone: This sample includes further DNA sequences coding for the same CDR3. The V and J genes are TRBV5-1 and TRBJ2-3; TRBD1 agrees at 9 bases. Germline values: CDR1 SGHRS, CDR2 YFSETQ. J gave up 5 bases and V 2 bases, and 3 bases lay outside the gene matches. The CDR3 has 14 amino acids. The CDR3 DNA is TGCGCCAGCAGCTTAACAGGGGGCGTAGATACGCAGTATTTT. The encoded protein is CASSLTGGVDTQYF.

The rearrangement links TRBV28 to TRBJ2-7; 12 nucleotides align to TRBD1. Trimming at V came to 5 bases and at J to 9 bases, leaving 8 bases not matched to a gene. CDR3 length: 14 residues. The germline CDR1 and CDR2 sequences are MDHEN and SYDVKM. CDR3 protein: CASSPGQGARGQYF. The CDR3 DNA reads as TGTGCCAGCAGTCCGGGACAGGGGGCTCGGGGGCAGTACTTC.

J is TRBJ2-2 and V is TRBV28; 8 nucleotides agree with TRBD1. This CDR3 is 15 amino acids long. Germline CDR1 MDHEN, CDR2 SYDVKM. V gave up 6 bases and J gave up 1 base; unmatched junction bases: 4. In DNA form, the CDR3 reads TGTGCCAGCAGCCTAGACAGGGGGAACACCGGGGAGCTGTTTTTT. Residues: CASSLDRGNTGELFF.

For the CDR3, the DNA is TGTGCCAGCACGGCCATAGCGCTCGAGACCGGGGAGCTGTTTTTT. It specifies CASTAIALETGELFF. The chain recombines TRBV7-8 with TRBJ2-2, with D possibly being TRBD2 (5 bases). The V end lost 7 bases, the J end lost 5 bases, and 17 bases lay between the germline ends. This CDR3 has 15 residues. CDR1 SGHVS and CDR2 FQNEAQ come from the germline V gene.